This T cell receptor (beta chain) was recovered during a study of shared clonotypes between healthy human individuals. Findings of the study overall: For naive CD4 cells, around 5.1% of clonotypes were shared across a handful of donors. Sequencing depth was expected to influence donor clonotype sharing.

Generated by immunoSEQ multiplex PCR, the TCRdb table keeps only in-frame clones and is missing some. This table holds roughly 2 million clones, approximately 96% found once. The CDR3 runs to 15 residues. V trimming: 2 bases; J trimming: 3 bases; junction bases outside the gene matches: 5. Germline V gene lookup returns CDR1 SGHRS and CDR2 YFSETQ. In regard to this clone: The antigen remains undetermined.

This clonotype was sampled from a man in his late teens or twenties in good health. The source material was naive CD4+ T cells sorted from blood. Subset indicated: CD45RA+ positively selected. The V call is TRBV5-1, the J call TRBJ1-5, with 7 bases lining up with TRBD1. This CDR3 reads CASSFGTGDNQPQHF. DNA for the CDR3: TGCGCCAGCAGCTTCGGAACAGGGGACAATCAGCCCCAGCATTTT.